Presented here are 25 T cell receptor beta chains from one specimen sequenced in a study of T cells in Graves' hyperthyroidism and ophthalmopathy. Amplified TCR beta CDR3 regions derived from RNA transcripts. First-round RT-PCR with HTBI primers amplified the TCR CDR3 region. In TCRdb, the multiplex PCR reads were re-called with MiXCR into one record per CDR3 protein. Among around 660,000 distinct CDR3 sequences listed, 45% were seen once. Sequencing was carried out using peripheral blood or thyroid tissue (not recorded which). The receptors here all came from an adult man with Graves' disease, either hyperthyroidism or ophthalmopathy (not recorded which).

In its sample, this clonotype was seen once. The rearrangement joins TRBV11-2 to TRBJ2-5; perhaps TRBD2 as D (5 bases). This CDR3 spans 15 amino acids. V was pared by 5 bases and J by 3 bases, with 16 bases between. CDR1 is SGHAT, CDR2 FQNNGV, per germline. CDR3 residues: CASSPTSPAEETQYF. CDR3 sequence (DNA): TGTGCCAGCAGCCCAACCTCCCCAGCGGAAGAGACCCAGTACTTC. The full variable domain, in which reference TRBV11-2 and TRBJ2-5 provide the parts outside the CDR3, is EAGVAQSPRYKIIEKRQSVAFWCNPISGHATLYWYQQILGQGPKLLIQFQNNGVVDDSQLPKDRFSAERLKGVDSTLKIQPAKLEDSAVYLCASSPTSPAEETQYFGPGTRLLVL.

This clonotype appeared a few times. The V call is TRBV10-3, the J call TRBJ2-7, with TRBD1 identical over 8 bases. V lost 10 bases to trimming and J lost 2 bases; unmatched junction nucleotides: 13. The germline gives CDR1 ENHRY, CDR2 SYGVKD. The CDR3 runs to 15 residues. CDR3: CASGFPGQAPYEQYF. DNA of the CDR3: TGTGCCAGCGGGTTTCCGGGACAGGCCCCCTACGAGCAGTACTTC.

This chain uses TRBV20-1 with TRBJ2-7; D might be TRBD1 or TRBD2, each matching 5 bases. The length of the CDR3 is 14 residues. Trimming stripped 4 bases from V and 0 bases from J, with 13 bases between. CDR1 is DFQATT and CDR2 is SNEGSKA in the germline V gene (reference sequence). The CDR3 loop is CSATGTLSSYEQYF. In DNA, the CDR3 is TGCAGTGCTACCGGGACGTTGAGCTCCTACGAGCAGTACTTC.

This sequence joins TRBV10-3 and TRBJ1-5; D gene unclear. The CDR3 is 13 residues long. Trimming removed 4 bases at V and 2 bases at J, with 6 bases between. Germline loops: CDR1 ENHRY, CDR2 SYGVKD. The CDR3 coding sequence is TGTGCCATCAGTGCAGCGGGCAATCAGCCCCAGCATTTT. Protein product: CAISAAGNQPQHF.

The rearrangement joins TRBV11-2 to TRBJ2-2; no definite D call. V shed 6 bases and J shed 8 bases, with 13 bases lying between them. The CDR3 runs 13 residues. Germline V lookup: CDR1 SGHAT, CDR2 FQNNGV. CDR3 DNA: TGTGCCAGCAGACCCGGACGAACTGGGGAGCTGTTTTTT. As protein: CASRPGRTGELFF.

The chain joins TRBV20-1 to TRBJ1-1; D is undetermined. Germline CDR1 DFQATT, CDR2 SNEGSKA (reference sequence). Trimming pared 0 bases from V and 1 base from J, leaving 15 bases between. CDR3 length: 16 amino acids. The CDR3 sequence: CSARDRIGVGNTEAFF. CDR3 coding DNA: TGCAGTGCTAGAGATCGTATCGGGGTGGGGAACACTGAAGCTTTCTTT.

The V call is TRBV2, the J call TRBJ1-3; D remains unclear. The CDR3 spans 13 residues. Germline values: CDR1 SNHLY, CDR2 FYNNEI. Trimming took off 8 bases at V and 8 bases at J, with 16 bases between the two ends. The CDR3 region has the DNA TGTGCCAGCTCACCACGTCAGCCGGACACCATATATTTT. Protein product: CASSPRQPDTIYF.

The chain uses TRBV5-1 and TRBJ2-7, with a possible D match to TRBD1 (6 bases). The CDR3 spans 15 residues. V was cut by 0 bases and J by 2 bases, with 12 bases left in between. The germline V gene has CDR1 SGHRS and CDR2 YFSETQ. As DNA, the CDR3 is TGCGCCAGCAGCTTGGTGACAGGTTCGACCTACGAGCAGTACTTC. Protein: CASSLVTGSTYEQYF.

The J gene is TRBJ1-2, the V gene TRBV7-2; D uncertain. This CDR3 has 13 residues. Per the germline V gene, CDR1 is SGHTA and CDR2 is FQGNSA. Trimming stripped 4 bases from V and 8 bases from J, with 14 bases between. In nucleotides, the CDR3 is TGTGCCAGCAGCTCTACTTGGATAGGCGGCTACACCTTC. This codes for CASSSTWIGGYTF.

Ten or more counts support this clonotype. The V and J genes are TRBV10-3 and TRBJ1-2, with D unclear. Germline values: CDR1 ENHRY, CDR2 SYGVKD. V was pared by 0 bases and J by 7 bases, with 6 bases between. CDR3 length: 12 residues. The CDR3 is CAISESYGGYTF. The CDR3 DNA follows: TGTGCCATCAGTGAGTCTTATGGTGGCTACACCTTC.

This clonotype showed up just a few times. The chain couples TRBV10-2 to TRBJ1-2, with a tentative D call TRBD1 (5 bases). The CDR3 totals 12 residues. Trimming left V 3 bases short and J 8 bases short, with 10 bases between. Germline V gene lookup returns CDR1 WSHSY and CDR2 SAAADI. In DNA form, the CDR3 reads TGCGCCAGCAGTGACCCCGGGGGGGGCTACACCTTC. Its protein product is CASSDPGGGYTF.

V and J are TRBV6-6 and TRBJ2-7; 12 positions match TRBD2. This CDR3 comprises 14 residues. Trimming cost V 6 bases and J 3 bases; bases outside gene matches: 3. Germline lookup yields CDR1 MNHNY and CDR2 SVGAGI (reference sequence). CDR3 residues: CASRLGLAGYEQYF. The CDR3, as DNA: TGTGCCAGCAGGCTGGGACTAGCGGGCTACGAGCAGTACTTC.

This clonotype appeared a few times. The CDR3 nucleotides are TGTGCCAGCATCAGGGGGGGCTCCTACGAGCAGTACTTC. Amino acids: CASIRGGSYEQYF. The chain uses TRBV7-8 and TRBJ2-7; D may correspond to TRBD1 or TRBD2 (7 bases each). This CDR3 region has 13 residues. The germline V gene has CDR1 SGHVS and CDR2 FQNEAQ. Trimming left V 7 bases short and J 0 bases short, with 10 bases between.

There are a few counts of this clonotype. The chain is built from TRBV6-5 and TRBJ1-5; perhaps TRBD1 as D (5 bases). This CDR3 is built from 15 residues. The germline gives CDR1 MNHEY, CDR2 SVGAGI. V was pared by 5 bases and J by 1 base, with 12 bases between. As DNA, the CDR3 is TGTGCCAGCAGTGAAACATGGGACAGCAATCAGCCCCAGCATTTT. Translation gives CASSETWDSNQPQHF.

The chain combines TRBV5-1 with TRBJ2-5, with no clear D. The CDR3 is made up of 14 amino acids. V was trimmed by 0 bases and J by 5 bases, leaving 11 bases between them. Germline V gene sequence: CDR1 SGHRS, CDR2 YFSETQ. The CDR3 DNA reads TGCGCCAGCAGCTTGGGGGTCGGGTCGGAGACCCAGTACTTC. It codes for CASSLGVGSETQYF.

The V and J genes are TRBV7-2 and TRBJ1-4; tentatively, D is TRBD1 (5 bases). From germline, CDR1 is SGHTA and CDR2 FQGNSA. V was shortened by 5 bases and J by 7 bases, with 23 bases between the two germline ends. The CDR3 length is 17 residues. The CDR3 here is CASSHSRSQGTGEKLFF. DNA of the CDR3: TGTGCCAGCAGCCATAGCAGATCCCAGGGAACGGGTGAAAAACTGTTTTTT.

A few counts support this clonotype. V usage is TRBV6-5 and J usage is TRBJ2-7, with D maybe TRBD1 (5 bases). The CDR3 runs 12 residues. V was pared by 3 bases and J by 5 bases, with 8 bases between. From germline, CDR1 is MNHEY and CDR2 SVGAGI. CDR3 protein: CASSYQGHEQYF. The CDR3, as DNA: TGTGCCAGCAGTTATCAGGGCCACGAGCAGTACTTC.

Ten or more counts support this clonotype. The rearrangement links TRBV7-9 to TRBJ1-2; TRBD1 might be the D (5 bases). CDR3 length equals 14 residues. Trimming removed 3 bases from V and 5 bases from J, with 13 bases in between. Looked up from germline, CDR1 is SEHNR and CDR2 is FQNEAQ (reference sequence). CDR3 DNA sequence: TGTGCCAGCAGCTTTCCCGGGACGGCGTATGGCTACACCTTC. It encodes CASSFPGTAYGYTF.

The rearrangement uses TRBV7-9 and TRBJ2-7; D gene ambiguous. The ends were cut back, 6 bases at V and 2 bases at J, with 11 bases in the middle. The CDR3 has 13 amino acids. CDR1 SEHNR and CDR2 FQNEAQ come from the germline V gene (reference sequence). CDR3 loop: CASSLHSAYEQYF. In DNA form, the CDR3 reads TGTGCCAGCAGTTTGCACAGCGCCTACGAGCAGTACTTC.

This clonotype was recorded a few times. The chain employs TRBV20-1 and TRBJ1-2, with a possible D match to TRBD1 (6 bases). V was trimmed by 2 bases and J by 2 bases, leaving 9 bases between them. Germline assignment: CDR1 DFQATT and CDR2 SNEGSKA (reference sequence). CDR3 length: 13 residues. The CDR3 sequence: CSARPDRNYGYTF. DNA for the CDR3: TGCAGTGCTAGACCGGACAGAAACTATGGCTACACCTTC.

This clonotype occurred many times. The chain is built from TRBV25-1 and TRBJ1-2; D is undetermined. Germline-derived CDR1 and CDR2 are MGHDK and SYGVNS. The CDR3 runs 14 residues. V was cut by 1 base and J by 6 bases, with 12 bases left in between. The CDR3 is CASSESGKWDGYTF. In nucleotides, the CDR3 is TGTGCCAGCAGTGAATCGGGGAAATGGGATGGCTACACCTTC.

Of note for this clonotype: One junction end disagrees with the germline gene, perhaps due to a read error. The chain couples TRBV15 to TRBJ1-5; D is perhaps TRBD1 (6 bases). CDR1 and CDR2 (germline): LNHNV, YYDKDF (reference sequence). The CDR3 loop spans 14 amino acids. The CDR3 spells CATSRTGSNQPQHF. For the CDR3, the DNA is TGTGCCACCAGCAGAACAGGGAGCAATCAGCCCCAACATTTT.

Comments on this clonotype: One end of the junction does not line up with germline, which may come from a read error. CDR3 sequence: CASSHPGTSGSVSYEQYF. The DNA of the CDR3 is TGCGCCAGCAGCCATCCCGGGACTAGCGGGAGTGTGAGCTACGAGCAGTACTTC. The chain is built from TRBV7-9 and TRBJ2-7; TRBD2 matches 14 bases. CDR3 length: 18 residues. Germline V lookup: CDR1 SEHNR, CDR2 FQNEAQ (reference sequence).

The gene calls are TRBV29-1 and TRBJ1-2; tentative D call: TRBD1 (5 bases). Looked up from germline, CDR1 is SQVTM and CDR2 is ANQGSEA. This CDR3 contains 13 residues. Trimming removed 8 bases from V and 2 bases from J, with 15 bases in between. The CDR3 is CSLRPDTNYGYTF. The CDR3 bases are TGCAGCTTGAGGCCGGACACAAACTATGGCTACACCTTC.

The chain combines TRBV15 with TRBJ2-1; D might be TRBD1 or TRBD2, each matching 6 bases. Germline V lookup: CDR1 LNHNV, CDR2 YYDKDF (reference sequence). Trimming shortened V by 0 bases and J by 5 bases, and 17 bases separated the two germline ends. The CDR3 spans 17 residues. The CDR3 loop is CATSRDGQPRGHNEQFF. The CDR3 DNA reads TGTGCCACCAGCAGAGATGGGCAGCCCCGGGGGCACAATGAGCAGTTCTTC.